These 20 T cell receptor beta chains came from one sample sequenced in a study of identical twins (dated by TCRdb to about 2016). The library was obtained by 5' RACE. The instrument was an Illumina HiSeq 2000. TCRdb itself trimmed the public reads at Q25 with fastp, ran MiXCR and retained productive beta chains. When rows share a CDR3 protein, they turn into one entry using the most common DNA and genes. For this sample there are about 660,000 distinct CDR3 sequences; about 9.4% appear just once. The ten biggest clones cover approximately 0.89% of the sample. The same specimen was also included in a second study, on yellow fever vaccine responses in identical twins.

The specimen sequenced was PBMCs. All receptors derive from a young woman in good health.

The chain joins TRBV12-3 or TRBV12-4 to TRBJ2-1; 9 nucleotides agree with TRBD2. The CDR3 sequence is 15 residues long. The trim removed 2 bases at V and 2 bases at J, leaving 1 base unmatched. The CDR3 here is CASSLQREAYNEQFF. CDR3 nucleotide sequence: TGTGCCAGCAGTTTACAGCGGGAGGCCTACAATGAGCAGTTCTTC.

This clonotype has just a few counts. The chain uses TRBV2 and TRBJ2-5; 8 bases are a match to TRBD1. The ends lost 6 bases at V and 4 bases at J; junction bases unmatched: 13. The length of the CDR3 is 16 residues. The germline CDR1 and CDR2 sequences are SNHLY and FYNNEI. The CDR3 loop is CASRARTGSSLETQYF. CDR3 sequence (DNA): TGTGCCAGCAGGGCCCGGACAGGGAGTTCCTTAGAGACCCAGTACTTC.

This clonotype was seen a few times. This chain uses TRBV11-2 with TRBJ2-2, with TRBD2 as a possible D gene (6 bases). Germline CDR1 SGHAT, CDR2 FQNNGV. CDR3 size: 16 residues. V was shortened by 1 base and J by 4 bases, with 13 bases between the two germline ends. The CDR3 coding sequence is TGTGCCAGCAGCTTAGTTGTGGGGCGGGGCACCGGGGAGCTGTTTTTT. Protein: CASSLVVGRGTGELFF. The full variable domain, its missing parts supplied by reference TRBV11-2 and TRBJ2-2, is EAGVAQSPRYKIIEKRQSVAFWCNPISGHATLYWYQQILGQGPKLLIQFQNNGVVDDSQLPKDRFSAERLKGVDSTLKIQPAKLEDSAVYLCASSLVVGRGTGELFFGEGSRLTVL.

There are many counts of this clonotype. The rearrangement links TRBV28 to TRBJ2-4; 14 bases are a match to TRBD2. CDR1 and CDR2 (germline): MDHEN, SYDVKM. The CDR3 runs 18 residues. Germline trimming cut 5 bases from V and 0 bases from J; bases unmatched to any gene: 6. The CDR3 nucleotides are TGTGCCAGCAGTCCTCGACTAGCGGGGGGGGTAGCCAAAAACATTCAGTACTTC. Translation: CASSPRLAGGVAKNIQYF. Supplemented by reference TRBV28 and TRBJ2-4, the full variable domain reads DVKVTQSSRYLVKRTGEKVFLECVQDMDHENMFWYRQDPGLGLRLIYFSYDVKMKEKGDIPEGYSVSREKKERFSLILESASTNQTSMYLCASSPRLAGGVAKNIQYFGAGTRLSVL.

This clonotype has just a few counts. The V gene is TRBV4-1, the J gene TRBJ2-7; 12 nucleotides match TRBD2. The junction had 6 bases not matched to a gene; V was cut back by 1 base and J by 5 bases. The CDR3 contains 16 residues. Germline V gene sequence: CDR1 MGHRA, CDR2 YSYEKL. The CDR3 region is CASSQAASGGEDEQYF. DNA of the CDR3: TGCGCCAGCAGCCAAGCCGCTAGCGGGGGGGAGGACGAGCAGTACTTC.

The chain is built from TRBV28 and TRBJ2-4; tentative D call: TRBD2 (5 bases). The V end lost 1 base, the J end lost 7 bases, and 23 bases lay between the germline ends. CDR1 and CDR2 (germline): MDHEN, SYDVKM. The CDR3 is made up of 18 amino acids. The CDR3 bases are TGTGCCAGCAGTTTATCTCAATTCGAGGGCAGCTCTGGGAACATTCAGTACTTC. Translating it yields CASSLSQFEGSSGNIQYF.

This chain uses TRBV5-1 with TRBJ2-1; D unresolved. Per germline, CDR1 SGHRS and CDR2 YFSETQ. The CDR3 consists of 12 residues. Trimming took 3 bases from V and 7 from J, leaving 8 bases between them. The CDR3 spells CASSSVGNEQFF. The CDR3, as DNA: TGCGCCAGCAGCTCCGTGGGGAATGAGCAGTTCTTC.

The chain couples TRBV5-5 to TRBJ2-7, with D tentatively TRBD1 (5 bases). Looked up from germline, CDR1 is SGHKS and CDR2 is YYEKEE (reference sequence). This CDR3 is built from 15 residues. Trimming left V 5 bases short and J 0 bases short, with 15 bases between. The CDR3 DNA is TGTGCCAGCAGTTCCGTGACAGAAGGCTCCTACGAGCAGTACTTC. Protein sequence: CASSSVTEGSYEQYF.

Only a few counts were recorded for this clonotype. Written as DNA, the CDR3 is TGTGCCAGCAGCAAGGCAGCCCACGGGAGGTTCGGGGAGCTGTTTTTT. This encodes CASSKAAHGRFGELFF. This sequence joins TRBV21-1 and TRBJ2-2; the D segment call TRBD2 is taken from the table without a DNA check. TRBV21-1 is a known pseudogene. This CDR3 region has 16 residues.

The chain recombines TRBV7-8 with TRBJ2-1, with a possible D match to TRBD2 (5 bases). Germline-derived CDR1 and CDR2 are SGHVS and FQNEAQ. The CDR3 length is 16 residues. Trimming pared 5 bases from V and 6 bases from J, leaving 20 bases between. Here the CDR3 DNA reads TGTGCCAGCAGCCTAGGAGAGGGCGGGCTTAGCAATGAGCAGTTCTTC. Translated: CASSLGEGGLSNEQFF.

This clonotype came up a few times. V and J are TRBV7-8 and TRBJ2-5; 7 bases are a match to TRBD1. The CDR3 consists of 13 residues. Germline CDR1 is SGHVS and CDR2 is FQNEAQ. The ends lost 5 bases at V and 6 bases at J; junction bases unmatched: 6. Here the CDR3 reads CASSRGGAQTQYF. The CDR3 coding sequence is TGTGCCAGCAGCAGAGGGGGCGCACAGACCCAGTACTTC.

This clonotype was picked up a small number of times. The chain links TRBV7-2 to TRBJ2-3; 9 bases are a match to TRBD2. The germline gives CDR1 SGHTA, CDR2 FQGNSA. This CDR3 is 15 amino acids long. Trimming at V came to 5 bases and at J to 6 bases, leaving 9 bases not matched to a gene. Here the CDR3 reads CASSDLAGVRDTQYF. In nucleotides, the CDR3 is TGTGCCAGCAGCGATTTAGCGGGGGTCCGGGATACGCAGTATTTT.

This clonotype was found a few times. The chain combines TRBV12-3 or TRBV12-4 with TRBJ2-7; 7 positions agree with TRBD1. V lost 6 bases and J lost 12; bases outside the gene matches: 8. The CDR3 has 11 residues. This CDR3 is CASRTGTAMYF. CDR3 DNA: TGTGCCAGCAGGACGGGGACAGCGATGTACTTC.

This clonotype occurred a few times. The gene calls are TRBV6-5 and TRBJ1-1; no reliable D call. Germline CDR1 and CDR2: MNHEY and SVGAGI. The CDR3 spans 12 residues. V lost 6 bases, J lost 3 bases, and 8 bases lay in between. CDR3 DNA sequence: TGTGCCAGCAGGTCGGTGGACACTGAAGCTTTCTTT. Its translation: CASRSVDTEAFF.

This chain uses TRBV20-1 with TRBJ2-5; no clear D. V dropped 4 bases and J dropped 0 bases, with 9 bases sitting between them. The CDR3 length is 13 residues. The V gene's germline CDR1 is DFQATT and CDR2 SNEGSKA (reference sequence). The CDR3 protein is CSATWRNQETQYF. DNA for the CDR3: TGCAGTGCTACATGGCGCAACCAAGAGACCCAGTACTTC.

This clonotype was picked up many times. The chain is built from TRBV7-2 and TRBJ2-1; D call uncertain. Germline V lookup: CDR1 SGHTA, CDR2 FQGNSA. V was trimmed by 3 bases and J by 4 bases, leaving 13 bases between them. This CDR3 region has 15 residues. CDR3 region: CASSFSGLAYNEQFF. CDR3 DNA: TGTGCCAGCAGCTTCTCGGGTCTCGCATACAATGAGCAGTTCTTC.

This clonotype was found a few times. The genes are TRBV5-6 and TRBJ2-1; 11 nucleotides line up with TRBD1. V dropped 3 bases and J dropped 9; count of bases not matched to a gene: 8. The germline CDR1 and CDR2 sequences are SGHDT and YYEEEE. The CDR3 is 15 amino acids. CDR3: CASSSKDRGRLEQFF. CDR3 bases: TGTGCCAGCAGCTCCAAGGACAGGGGGCGCCTTGAGCAGTTCTTC.

The chain employs TRBV20-1 and TRBJ2-1; D possibly matches TRBD1 or TRBD2 (5 bases each). Trimming left V 0 bases short and J 13 bases short, with 16 bases between. This CDR3 is 13 amino acids long. The germline V gene has CDR1 DFQATT and CDR2 SNEGSKA (reference sequence). The CDR3 nucleotides read TGCAGTGCTAGAGATGAACGCAGGGAGCTTCAGTTCTTC. Translating it yields CSARDERRELQFF.

V usage is TRBV5-1 and J usage is TRBJ2-7; 7 bases match TRBD1. This CDR3 has 16 amino acids. V lost 4 bases and J lost 3; bases outside the gene matches: 13. CDR1 is SGHRS and CDR2 is YFSETQ in the germline V gene. For the CDR3, the DNA is TGCGCCAGCAGCGGGATCCGGACAGGATTAAACTACGAGCAGTACTTC. Encoded protein: CASSGIRTGLNYEQYF.

This chain connects TRBV25-1 to TRBJ2-1; D is uncertain. Looked up from germline, CDR1 is MGHDK and CDR2 is SYGVNS. V lost 7 bases, J lost 3 bases, and 13 bases lay in between. The CDR3 has 14 residues. CDR3 loop: CASIGSSGYNEQFF. CDR3 DNA: TGTGCCAGCATAGGCAGCAGTGGCTACAATGAGCAGTTCTTC.